This T cell receptor beta chain was captured in a study of regulatory T cells in long-lasting Graves disease. Time point denoted: newly diagnosed GD, antithyroid drugs for less than 3 months. Isolated PBMC RNA provided the starting material for the TCR library. Study results and limitations: Samples came from peripheral blood alone, without thyroid tissue.

Both iRepertoire HTBI primers and Arm-PCR of CDR3 regions were used to build the TCR beta libraries. One entry per CDR3 protein results from TCRdb running MiXCR on the multiplex PCR reads. The sample has about 420,000 distinct CDR3 sequences; 16% are singletons. This clonotype was seen a handful of times. The antigen is undetermined. The same data also contributed to another study, on T cells in Graves' hyperthyroidism and ophthalmopathy.

This material consisted of peripheral blood mononuclear cells (PBMCs), taken at new diagnosis, from a patient treated with antithyroid drugs. The receptor comes from a woman younger than 35 with Graves disease.

CDR3 loop: CASSQPSSRSYNEQFF. CDR3 DNA sequence: TGTGCCAGCAGCCAACCTAGCAGCCGCTCCTACAATGAGCAGTTCTTC. The genes are TRBV14 and TRBJ2-1; D may be TRBD2 (5 bases). V lost 2 bases and J lost 0, with 11 bases in between. This CDR3 comprises 16 residues. The germline gives CDR1 SGHDN, CDR2 FVKESK.